The rows below give T cell receptor beta chains drawn from one sample of a study of T cells in Graves' hyperthyroidism and ophthalmopathy. TCRdb passed the multiplex PCR reads through MiXCR, listing each CDR3 protein once. This sample has about 840,000 distinct CDR3 sequences, with 38% found just once. Source material: blood. Receptors were obtained from a man aged 18-30 years with Graves' hyperthyroidism. Each CDR3 is given with its conserved first and last residue. The D gene is left open where the match is weak. A row's size may be missing; if present it is once, few, many or a size class.

V gene,J gene,clone size,D gene,CDR3 DNA,CDR3 protein
TRBV15,TRBJ1-5,NA,NA,TGTGCCACCAGCAGAGGACACCGCCTCTATAGCAATCAGCCCCAGCATTTT,CATSRGHRLYSNQPQHF
TRBV25-1,TRBJ2-5,NA,NA,TGTGCCAGTAAGAAGGGCGAGACCCAGTACTTC,CASKKGETQYF
TRBV15,TRBJ1-1,many,NA,TGTGCCACCAGCAGAGAGTTTCGGGGGAATTGGGTAGCTTTCTTT,CATSREFRGNWVAFF
TRBV9,TRBJ1-5,few,NA,TGTGCCAGCAGCTTGGAGCAGTACAATCAGCCCCAGCATTTT,CASSLEQYNQPQHF
TRBV5-1,TRBJ2-7,few,TRBD1,TGCGCCAGCAGCAACGGGACAGGGGCCTACGAGCAGTACTTC,CASSNGTGAYEQYF
TRBV20-1,TRBJ2-7,NA,NA,TGCAGTGCTAGAGATAGGGGGTTGAATTACGAGCAGTACTTC,CSARDRGLNYEQYF
TRBV10-3,TRBJ1-1,NA,NA,TGTGCCATCAGTGAATCGCGGTACACTGAAGCTTTCTTT,CAISESRYTEAFF
TRBV9,TRBJ1-6,NA,TRBD1,TGTGCCAGCAGCGCAGGACAGGGGGCGCGTGGTTCACCCCTCCACTTT,CASSAGQGARGSPLHF
TRBV5-1,TRBJ2-7,NA,NA,TGCGCCAGCAGGGAACCCGGTACGTTGCAGGGTAGGGAGTACTTC,CASREPGTLQGREYF
TRBV10-3,TRBJ1-5,NA,TRBD1,TGTGCCATCACCTCTACAGGGGGACAGCCCCAGCATTTT,CAITSTGGQPQHF
TRBV7-3,TRBJ1-4,NA,NA,TGTGCCAGCAGCTTAGGGGCGGGCTCTGAAAAACTGTTTTTT,CASSLGAGSEKLFF
TRBV6-5,TRBJ1-5,few,NA,TGTGCCAGCGCCGTTCTCGGCAGCAATCAGCCCCAGCATTTT,CASAVLGSNQPQHF
TRBV4-1,TRBJ1-2,NA,NA,TGTGCCAGCAGCTTGACGCGAAATACAAATCATGGCTACACCTTC,CASSLTRNTNHGYTF
TRBV2,TRBJ1-4,many,NA,TGTGCCACCCGGTGGTCGCCTAATGAAAAACTGTTTTTT,CATRWSPNEKLFF
TRBV20-1,TRBJ2-5,few,NA,TGCAGTGCTAACCCTCCCTTTTTTGAGGAGACCCAGTACTTC,CSANPPFFEETQYF
TRBV6-5,TRBJ2-7,NA,NA,TGTGCCAGCAGTTACTCGATCGAGGCGAAGACATCCCACGAGCAGTACTTC,CASSYSIEAKTSHEQYF
TRBV5-1,TRBJ1-1,many,NA,TGCGCCAGCAGCCCACGTCCCCTGGACCCTGAAGCTTTCTTT,CASSPRPLDPEAFF
TRBV11-1,TRBJ1-1,NA,NA,TGTGCCAGCAGCTTATTGGCAGGGAGGAACACTGAAGCTTTCTTT,CASSLLAGRNTEAFF
TRBV7-8,TRBJ2-5,few,TRBD1,TGTGCCAGCAGTGGGACAGGGAGCCAGACCCAGTACTTC,CASSGTGSQTQYF
TRBV29-1,TRBJ2-7,many,TRBD2,TGCAGCGTAAATGGACTAGCAGGCTACGAGCAGTACTTC,CSVNGLAGYEQYF
TRBV10-2,TRBJ2-3,NA,NA,TGCGCCAGCAGTGAGTCGCGGACGCTCACAGATACGCAGTATTTT,CASSESRTLTDTQYF
TRBV5-1,TRBJ1-4,many,NA,TGCGCCAGCAGCGGCCTTGGGGAAAAACTGTTTTTT,CASSGLGEKLFF
TRBV29-1,TRBJ2-7,NA,TRBD1,TGCAGCGTTGAAGAGGGACAGGGTAGCTACGAGCAGTACTTC,CSVEEGQGSYEQYF
TRBV24-1,TRBJ2-2,many,TRBD1,TGTGCCACCAGTGACCTGACAGGGATCGGGGAGCTGTTTTTT,CATSDLTGIGELFF
TRBV4-3,TRBJ1-1,NA,NA,TGCGCCAGCAGCCAAGTCGTTGGCGGATCCTACACTGAAGCTTTCTTT,CASSQVVGGSYTEAFF
TRBV20-1,TRBJ1-6,NA,NA,TGCAGTGCTGTGAGGACAGCAAGTAATTCACCCCTCCACTTT,CSAVRTASNSPLHF
TRBV10-3,TRBJ2-7,NA,TRBD1,TGTGCCAGCAGGGACAGGGGGAGCTCCTACGAGCAGTACTTC,CASRDRGSSYEQYF
TRBV7-9,TRBJ2-6,few,NA,TGTGCCAGCAGCCCCCTACAGGGATCCCCTGGGGCCAACGTCCTGACTTTC,CASSPLQGSPGANVLTF
TRBV13,TRBJ2-7,NA,TRBD2,TGTGCCAGCAGCCCCCGGACTAGCGGTCACGAGCAGTACTTC,CASSPRTSGHEQYF
TRBV7-9,TRBJ2-5,few,NA,TGTGCCAGCAGCTTCCTAGGACGTACCCAAGAGACCCAGTACTTC,CASSFLGRTQETQYF
TRBV6-5,TRBJ2-5,NA,TRBD2,TGTGCCAGCAGTACGCCGGGACTAGGACTCGAGACCCAGTACTTC,CASSTPGLGLETQYF
TRBV6-1,TRBJ1-5,few,TRBD1,TGTGCCAGCAGTCCGGGACAGGCAGCTCGGCCCCAGCATTTT,CASSPGQAARPQHF
TRBV7-2,TRBJ2-7,NA,NA,TGTGCCAGCAGCCTCTCCGAGCGGAACGGAGAGCAGTACTTC,CASSLSERNGEQYF
TRBV7-9,TRBJ2-2,many,NA,TGTGCCAGCACCCCCACCGGGGAGCTGTTTTTT,CASTPTGELFF
TRBV4-1,TRBJ1-2,many,NA,TGCGCCAGCAGCCAGGGGGGGAATGGCTACACCTTC,CASSQGGNGYTF
TRBV7-2,TRBJ1-6,many,NA,TGTGCCAGCAGCTTAAGAAGGGCCTCACCCCTCCACTTT,CASSLRRASPLHF
TRBV25-1,TRBJ1-4,NA,NA,NA,CASSFYICSAPQYEKLFF
TRBV19,TRBJ1-1,NA,NA,TGTGCCAGTAGTCTTAACCAACGCCTTCCGGTAAACAGTACTGAAGCTTTCTTT,CASSLNQRLPVNSTEAFF
TRBV11-1,TRBJ1-1,NA,NA,TGTGCCAGCAGCTTAGAGGGACGAGGGGGGGTAACTGAAGCTTTCTTT,CASSLEGRGGVTEAFF
TRBV29-1,TRBJ1-3,many,NA,TGCAGCGTTGAAGATCAGGGGTCGGGAAACACCATATATTTT,CSVEDQGSGNTIYF
TRBV20-1,TRBJ2-2,NA,NA,TGCAGTGCTCGCCCGGGCACCGGGGAGCTGTTTTTT,CSARPGTGELFF
TRBV6-1,TRBJ1-2,NA,NA,TGTGCCAGCACGGCAGGGGATGGCTACACCTTC,CASTAGDGYTF
TRBV6-6,TRBJ2-5,few,NA,TGTGCCAGCAGAGACCCCCGGGGGACCCAGTACTTC,CASRDPRGTQYF
TRBV10-3,TRBJ1-6,NA,TRBD1,TGTGCCAACCGGGACAGGATTAATTCACCCCTCCACTTT,CANRDRINSPLHF
TRBV15,TRBJ1-6,NA,NA,TGTGCCACCAGCTCAAGGGGGGCCTATAATTCACCCCTCCACTTT,CATSSRGAYNSPLHF
TRBV2,TRBJ2-1,NA,NA,TGTGCCAGCAGCCAGGGTAGCAATGAGCAGTTCTTC,CASSQGSNEQFF
TRBV5-1,TRBJ2-7,few,TRBD1,TGCGCCAGCAGCGCGGGGGACAGGGGATCCCACGAGCAGTACTTC,CASSAGDRGSHEQYF
TRBV29-1,TRBJ1-5,many,NA,TGCAGCGTTGTGGCCCAGGGTGGGGAGCCCCAGCATTTT,CSVVAQGGEPQHF
TRBV10-3,TRBJ1-1,NA,TRBD1,TGTGCCAGCAGTGACTCACAGGGGGTTTTGAGTGAGGCTTTCTTT,CASSDSQGVLSEAFF
TRBV12-3/TRBV12-4,TRBJ1-2,once,TRBD1,TGTGCCAGCAGTTCACTCGACAGGGCCTATGGCTACACCTTC,CASSSLDRAYGYTF
TRBV12-3/TRBV12-4,TRBJ1-5,few,NA,TGTGCCAGCAGTTCATCGACTTGGCAGGGGAATCAGCCCCAGCATTTT,CASSSSTWQGNQPQHF
TRBV29-1,TRBJ1-2,NA,TRBD1,TGCAGCTTGGACAGGGAAGGCTACACCTTC,CSLDREGYTF
TRBV7-3,TRBJ2-7,many,NA,TGTGCCAGCAGCCGCGGGACCGACGGCGAGCAGTACTTC,CASSRGTDGEQYF
TRBV6-5,TRBJ1-2,many,NA,TGTGCCAGCAGTGACACAGGGCCCGGCTACACCTTC,CASSDTGPGYTF
TRBV7-9,TRBJ1-1,NA,NA,TGTGCCAGCAGCTTCTCTTCGGAGGGCAGGGTAGGCACTGAAGCTTTCTTT,CASSFSSEGRVGTEAFF
TRBV9,TRBJ2-2,NA,NA,TGTGCCAGCAGCGTTATCTTGAACACCGGGGAGCTGTTTTTT,CASSVILNTGELFF
TRBV29-1,TRBJ1-1,many,NA,TGCAGCGTCGTGGGGAGTTATTGGGCTTTCTTT,CSVVGSYWAFF